A selection of T cell receptor beta chains follows, all from one sample in a study of T cell responses to AZD1222 COVID-19 vaccine. Profiling relied on immunoSEQ multiplex PCR, and the TCRdb table lists in-frame clones only, not all of them. The sample shows fewer than 200,000 clones, 85% to 95% of them seen only once. The sample here was peripheral blood, taken 28 days after the second AZD1222 dose. These receptors came from an adult who received the AZD1222 COVID-19 vaccine. Both conserved end residues are part of each CDR3. D genes are given only for firm matches. Clone size is not always given. Where it is, it says once, few, many or a class for expanded clones.

abundance: -
j_gene: TRBJ1-3
d_gene: -
v_gene: TRBV7-9
CDR3aa: CASSSTNREGRSSGNTIYF
CDR3nt: TGTGCCAGCAGCTCAACCAATCGAGAGGGACGGTCCTCTGGAAACACCATATATTTT

abundance: -
j_gene: TRBJ2-7
d_gene: TRBD1
v_gene: TRBV27
CDR3aa: CASSLSWATGYEQYF
CDR3nt: TGTGCCAGCAGTTTATCGTGGGCGACAGGGTACGAGCAGTACTTC

abundance: few
j_gene: TRBJ1-5
d_gene: -
v_gene: TRBV24-1
CDR3aa: CATSDLYDRGRNQPQHF
CDR3nt: TGTGCCACCAGTGATTTGTACGACAGAGGGAGAAATCAGCCCCAGCATTTT

abundance: -
j_gene: TRBJ1-2
d_gene: -
v_gene: TRBV18
CDR3aa: CASSPPGRGNYGYTF
CDR3nt: TGTGCCAGCTCACCACCGGGCAGGGGAAACTATGGCTACACCTTC

abundance: -
j_gene: TRBJ1-1
d_gene: TRBD1
v_gene: TRBV27
CDR3aa: CATSLQGGVTEAFF
CDR3nt: TGTGCCACCTCCCTCCAGGGGGGGGTCACTGAAGCTTTCTTT

abundance: -
j_gene: TRBJ1-1
d_gene: -
v_gene: TRBV27
CDR3aa: CASSFTGSPEAFF
CDR3nt: TGTGCCAGCAGTTTTACAGGGTCGCCTGAAGCTTTCTTT

abundance: -
j_gene: TRBJ1-3
d_gene: -
v_gene: TRBV19
CDR3aa: CASRKQGFAGNTIYF
CDR3nt: TGTGCCAGTAGGAAACAGGGTTTCGCGGGAAACACCATATATTTT

abundance: -
j_gene: TRBJ2-3
d_gene: -
v_gene: TRBV6-5
CDR3aa: CASSYDLQGSTDTQYF
CDR3nt: TGTGCCAGCAGTTACGACCTCCAGGGTAGCACAGATACGCAGTATTTT

abundance: -
j_gene: TRBJ1-1
d_gene: TRBD1
v_gene: TRBV12-5
CDR3aa: CASGLTTGGWSTEAFF
CDR3nt: TGTGCTAGTGGTTTGACCACAGGGGGCTGGAGCACTGAAGCTTTCTTT

abundance: -
j_gene: TRBJ2-1
d_gene: TRBD1
v_gene: TRBV4-1
CDR3aa: CATRKTGTGDDEQFF
CDR3nt: TGCGCCACCAGGAAGACCGGGACAGGGGATGATGAGCAGTTCTTC

abundance: -
j_gene: TRBJ2-5
d_gene: -
v_gene: TRBV6-1
CDR3aa: CASSDMGFVGETQYF
CDR3nt: TGTGCCAGCAGTGATATGGGTTTTGTGGGAGAGACCCAGTACTTC

abundance: -
j_gene: TRBJ2-2
d_gene: -
v_gene: TRBV7-3
CDR3aa: CASSAGQGPGELFF
CDR3nt: TGTGCCAGCAGCGCCGGGCAGGGGCCCGGGGAGCTGTTTTTT

abundance: once
j_gene: TRBJ1-1
d_gene: -
v_gene: TRBV18
CDR3aa: CASSPSSTEAFF
CDR3nt: TGTGCCAGCTCACCCTCGAGCACTGAAGCTTTCTTT

abundance: -
j_gene: TRBJ1-3
d_gene: -
v_gene: TRBV29-1
CDR3aa: CSVEGGPGNTIYF
CDR3nt: TGCAGCGTTGAAGGGGGCCCTGGAAACACCATATATTTT

abundance: -
j_gene: TRBJ1-1
d_gene: -
v_gene: TRBV28
CDR3aa: CASIVGGWGEMNTEAFF
CDR3nt: TGTGCCAGCATCGTGGGGGGTTGGGGAGAGATGAACACTGAAGCTTTCTTT

abundance: -
j_gene: TRBJ1-3
d_gene: -
v_gene: TRBV2
CDR3aa: CASRTVAGAGNTIYF
CDR3nt: TGTGCCAGCAGGACGGTGGCTGGAGCTGGAAACACCATATATTTT

abundance: -
j_gene: TRBJ1-1
d_gene: -
v_gene: TRBV5-4
CDR3aa: CASRDGLGTEAFF
CDR3nt: TGTGCCAGCAGGGACGGCCTGGGGACTGAAGCTTTCTTT

abundance: -
j_gene: TRBJ2-2
d_gene: -
v_gene: TRBV19
CDR3aa: CASSTGTGELFF
CDR3nt: TGTGCCAGTAGTACAGGCACCGGGGAGCTGTTTTTT

abundance: -
j_gene: TRBJ1-6
d_gene: -
v_gene: TRBV6-1
CDR3aa: CASSDSKGDSPLHF
CDR3nt: TGTGCCAGCAGTGATTCCAAGGGTGATTCACCCCTCCACTTT

abundance: -
j_gene: TRBJ1-5
d_gene: -
v_gene: TRBV19
CDR3aa: CASRTRQNQPQHF
CDR3nt: TGTGCCAGTAGAACTCGACAGAATCAGCCCCAGCATTTT

abundance: once
j_gene: TRBJ1-1
d_gene: -
v_gene: TRBV15
CDR3aa: CATSRDLSLRLMNTEAFF
CDR3nt: TGTGCCACCAGCAGAGATCTTAGTTTGCGGCTTATGAACACTGAAGCTTTCTTT

abundance: -
j_gene: TRBJ2-7
d_gene: -
v_gene: TRBV7-9
CDR3aa: CASSLAASRYEQYF
CDR3nt: TGTGCCAGCAGCTTAGCGGCCAGCCGCTACGAGCAGTACTTC

abundance: -
j_gene: TRBJ2-7
d_gene: TRBD2
v_gene: TRBV4-1
CDR3aa: CASSQDTTSGRYEQYF
CDR3nt: TGCGCCAGCAGCCAAGATACCACTAGCGGGAGGTACGAGCAGTACTTC

abundance: -
j_gene: TRBJ1-2
d_gene: TRBD1
v_gene: TRBV28
CDR3aa: CASSSIRTGRNHGYTF
CDR3nt: TGTGCCAGCAGTTCCATTAGGACAGGGCGCAACCATGGCTACACCTTC

abundance: -
j_gene: TRBJ2-5
d_gene: -
v_gene: TRBV3-1/TRBV3-2
CDR3aa: CASSQDPGSQETQYF
CDR3nt: TGTGCCAGCAGCCAAGATCCGGGTTCACAAGAGACCCAGTACTTC

abundance: -
j_gene: TRBJ2-3
d_gene: -
v_gene: TRBV6-5
CDR3aa: CASASSTDTQYF
CDR3nt: TGTGCCAGCGCCTCTAGCACAGATACGCAGTATTTT

abundance: -
j_gene: TRBJ2-2
d_gene: -
v_gene: TRBV27
CDR3aa: CASSSYTGELFF
CDR3nt: TGTGCCAGCAGTTCCTATACCGGGGAGCTGTTTTTT

abundance: -
j_gene: TRBJ1-1
d_gene: -
v_gene: TRBV5-6
CDR3aa: CASSFGTPLMNTEAFF
CDR3nt: TGTGCCAGCAGCTTCGGGACACCTCTAATGAACACTGAAGCTTTCTTT

abundance: -
j_gene: TRBJ2-5
d_gene: -
v_gene: TRBV24-1
CDR3aa: CATNHAGETQYF
CDR3nt: TGTGCCACCAATCACGCTGGGGAGACCCAGTACTTC

abundance: -
j_gene: TRBJ2-1
d_gene: -
v_gene: TRBV7-2
CDR3aa: CASSLMAEQFF
CDR3nt: TGTGCCAGCAGCTTGATGGCAGAGCAGTTCTTC

abundance: -
j_gene: TRBJ1-1
d_gene: -
v_gene: TRBV15
CDR3aa: CATSRDQYQAGSEAFF
CDR3nt: TGTGCCACCAGCAGAGATCAGTATCAAGCCGGCAGTGAAGCTTTCTTT

abundance: -
j_gene: TRBJ2-5
d_gene: -
v_gene: TRBV9
CDR3aa: CASSLGRKAWETQYF
CDR3nt: TGTGCCAGCAGTCTAGGTAGGAAAGCGTGGGAGACCCAGTACTTC

abundance: -
j_gene: TRBJ1-2
d_gene: -
v_gene: TRBV5-1
CDR3aa: CASSLVTSSAGGYTF
CDR3nt: TGCGCCAGCAGCTTGGTGACCTCCTCTGCGGGAGGCTACACCTTC

abundance: -
j_gene: TRBJ2-1
d_gene: -
v_gene: TRBV10-2
CDR3aa: CASSELAKKNYNEQFF
CDR3nt: TGCGCCAGCAGTGAGCTGGCGAAAAAAAACTACAATGAGCAGTTCTTC

abundance: -
j_gene: TRBJ1-1
d_gene: -
v_gene: TRBV6-4
CDR3aa: CASRETMLATEAFF
CDR3nt: TGTGCCAGCAGGGAGACGATGTTGGCCACTGAAGCTTTCTTT

abundance: -
j_gene: TRBJ2-1
d_gene: TRBD2
v_gene: TRBV6-2/TRBV6-3
CDR3aa: CASSRTSGGHYNEQFF
CDR3nt: TGTGCCAGCAGCAGGACTAGCGGGGGGCACTACAATGAGCAGTTCTTC

abundance: few
j_gene: TRBJ1-5
d_gene: -
v_gene: TRBV19
CDR3aa: CASSWKGGGDQPQHF
CDR3nt: TGTGCCAGTAGTTGGAAGGGCGGTGGCGATCAGCCCCAGCATTTT

abundance: -
j_gene: TRBJ2-7
d_gene: -
v_gene: TRBV11-2
CDR3aa: CASSPTWTGTYEQYF
CDR3nt: TGTGCCAGCAGCCCGACGTGGACGGGAACCTACGAGCAGTACTTC

abundance: -
j_gene: TRBJ2-1
d_gene: -
v_gene: TRBV24-1
CDR3aa: CATSDASRDFSKNEQFF
CDR3nt: TGTGCCACCAGTGATGCCTCCCGGGACTTCTCAAAAAATGAGCAGTTCTTC

abundance: -
j_gene: TRBJ1-4
d_gene: -
v_gene: TRBV28
CDR3aa: CASSHGGRTNEKLFF
CDR3nt: TGTGCCAGCAGTCACGGGGGCAGGACTAATGAAAAACTGTTTTTT